The source of this TCR beta chain is a study of T-cell reconstitution after alpha-beta-depleted transplantation in children. During its preparation, the TCRbeta library received unique molecular identifiers. TCRdb reprocessed the PCR reads via MiXCR and lists one record per CDR3 protein. The sample holds about 610,000 distinct CDR3 sequences, about 10% seen once. The germline CDR1 and CDR2 sequences are GTSNPN and SVGIG (reference sequence). The V gene lost 0 bases and the J gene lost 7 bases, with 15 bases spanning the gap. This CDR3 spans 14 amino acids. This clonotype was recorded a few times. The sample in question was PBMCs from the stem cell graft donor, obtained from the stem cell graft. The rearrangement joins TRBV30 to TRBJ2-5, with D unresolved. The receptor's source is a human donor who donated a stem cell graft to a child with acute myeloid leukemia. This CDR3 is CAWSVTAGIGTQYF. The CDR3 DNA is TGTGCCTGGAGTGTCACGGCAGGTATAGGGACCCAGTACTTC.